The present T cell receptor beta chain was sequenced within a study of T cell responses to AZD1222 COVID-19 vaccine. Study-level points and caveats: Among AZD1222 vaccinees, only five to seven were seropositive at baseline.

Note on this clone: The antigen remains undetermined.

V trimming: 5 bases; J trimming: 6 bases; junction bases outside the gene matches: 7. Germline V CDR1 and CDR2: SGHVS, FNYEAQ. CDR3 length equals 15 residues. Generated by immunoSEQ multiplex PCR, the TCRdb table keeps only in-frame clones and is missing some. The sample records about 77,000 clones, about 92% being singletons. The chain carries TRBV7-6 and TRBJ2-1; 10 bases map to TRBD2. This receptor was identified in an adult who received the AZD1222 COVID-19 vaccine. The source was peripheral blood, collected 28 days after the second AZD1222 dose. Here the CDR3 DNA reads TGTGCCAGCAGCCCCCGCCTAGCGGGAGCCAATGAGCAGTTCTTC. Its translation: CASSPRLAGANEQFF.